This T cell receptor beta chain appears in the sequencing data of a study of read filtering for tumor transcriptome and immune sequencing. Study background: Mean patient age was 65.9 years, range about 40 to 85; 17 male, some 14 female. General observations from the study: Even smaller IR-seq throughput identified most shared clonotypes. Dropping single-read clonotypes raised IR-seq and RNA-seq shared-clonotype correlation.

The CDR3 has 13 amino acids. CDR1 is LGHDT, CDR2 YNNKEL, per germline (reference sequence). V lost 1 base and J lost 0, with 4 bases in between. About this clonotype itself: Its antigen remains unknown. Given a much more abundant clone one base away, this may be a read error.

The library was built from around 0.4 ug RNA with molecular barcoded adaptors for alpha/delta and beta/gamma chains. TCRdb passed the reads through MiXCR, listing each CDR3 protein once. The table lists 50,000 to 65,000 distinct CDR3 sequences, about 19% of them singletons, with over 11% in the top ten. At the time of active disease, bone marrow was collected from every patient. The chain carries TRBV3-1 and TRBJ2-7; D is undetermined. Source material: a population of CD138-negative cells sorted from bone marrow. The clonotype originates from a donor aged 40 or older with multiple myeloma. CDR3 protein: CASSQVPSYEQYF. The DNA for the CDR3 is TGTGCCAGCAGCCAAGTCCCCTCCTACGAGCAGTACTTC.